This T cell receptor (beta chain) came from a study of tumor-infiltrating lymphocytes in oesophageal squamous cell carcinoma. Ten or more counts support this clonotype. Germline CDR1 is ENHRY and CDR2 is SYGVKD. With V trimmed by 10 bases and J by 4 bases, 21 bases remained unmatched. There are 17 residues in the CDR3. From the PCR reads, TCRdb called clonotypes with MiXCR, one entry per CDR3 protein. The sample lists fewer than 20,000 distinct CDR3 sequences, around 40% occurring once. J is TRBJ2-7 and V is TRBV10-3; 8 positions match TRBD1. The origin of this receptor is a female donor with esophageal squamous cell carcinoma. The sample taken for sequencing was blood. The CDR3 coding sequence is TGTGCCACATCTTCCACAGGGACCGGGACAGGCGTTTACGAGCAGTACTTC. Translation: CATSSTGTGTGVYEQYF.